Listed below are T cell receptor beta chains from one sample, sequenced in a study of a mutant IDH1 vaccine in newly diagnosed glioma. No antigen is known for these receptors. Libraries were prepared by immunoSEQ multiplex PCR; TCRdb keeps only in-frame clonotypes and omits some of them. The table has about 50,000 clones, about three quarters seen once. The sample here was PBMCs, taken from a glioma patient whose treatment included an IDH1 peptide vaccine. The receptors were sampled from a man aged 35-49 years with glioma. The CDR3 runs from the conserved cysteine through the conserved F or W. D genes are given only for firm matches. Not every row has a clone size; where given, it reads once, few, many or a size class.

v_gene	j_gene	d_gene	abundance	CDR3aa	CDR3nt
TRBV6-6	TRBJ2-2	TRBD1	.	CASSYPTGISTGELFF	TGTGCCAGCAGTTATCCGACAGGGATAAGCACCGGGGAGCTGTTTTTT
TRBV6-1	TRBJ1-3	.	.	CASRIQGTGNTIYF	TGTGCCAGCAGGATACAGGGAACTGGAAACACCATATATTTT
TRBV11-3	TRBJ2-4	TRBD1	.	CASSPPGGQGEEYF	TGTGCCAGCAGCCCCCCAGGGGGACAGGGTGAGGAGTACTTC
TRBV6-5	TRBJ2-2	.	.	CASSYSDRSGTGELFF	TGTGCCAGCAGTTACTCGGACAGAAGCGGGACCGGGGAGCTGTTTTTT
TRBV7-2	TRBJ2-2	.	few	CASSPPGEKLFF	TGTGCCAGCAGCCCGCCGGGGGAAAAGCTGTTTTTT
TRBV5-6	TRBJ2-2	.	.	CASSFDRLNTGELFF	TGTGCCAGCAGCTTTGACAGGTTGAACACCGGGGAGCTGTTTTTT
TRBV7-6	TRBJ2-1	TRBD2	once	CASSSPGLAGNEQFF	TGTGCCAGCAGCTCGCCTGGACTAGCGGGTAATGAGCAGTTCTTC
TRBV6-5	TRBJ1-6	.	.	CASSYGWGSGQSPLHF	TGTGCCAGCAGTTACGGGTGGGGCAGCGGGCAATCACCCCTCCACTTT
TRBV15	TRBJ2-3	.	.	CATSRDPGSTDTQYF	TGTGCCACCAGCAGAGATCCGGGGAGCACAGATACGCAGTATTTT
TRBV7-2	TRBJ2-7	.	.	CASSYRDGTYEQYF	TGTGCCAGCAGCTACCGGGACGGGACCTACGAGCAGTACTTC
TRBV2	TRBJ1-2	.	.	CASVPDNYGYTF	TGTGCCAGCGTACCAGACAACTATGGCTACACCTTC
TRBV5-1	TRBJ2-5	TRBD2	.	CASSASGGQETQYF	TGCGCCAGCAGCGCCAGCGGGGGTCAAGAGACCCAGTACTTC
TRBV30	TRBJ1-2	.	.	CAWRWGRGMEANYGYTF	TGTGCCTGGAGGTGGGGTAGAGGGATGGAGGCTAACTATGGCTACACCTTC
TRBV6-6	TRBJ1-3	.	.	CASTRVDTIYF	TGTGCCAGCACGCGAGTTGACACCATATATTTT
TRBV13	TRBJ2-1	TRBD2	.	CASSLRAGEYNEQFF	TGTGCCAGCAGCTTACGAGCGGGAGAATACAATGAGCAGTTCTTC
TRBV30	TRBJ1-1	.	few	CAWNRVNTEAFF	TGTGCCTGGAACCGAGTGAACACTGAAGCTTTCTTT
TRBV19	TRBJ2-6	.	few	CASRGWSGANVLTF	TGTGCCAGTAGGGGGTGGTCCGGGGCCAACGTCCTGACTTTC
TRBV12-5	TRBJ1-4	TRBD1	.	CASGPGQGRATNEKLFF	TGTGCTAGTGGCCCGGGACAGGGGCGTGCAACTAATGAAAAACTGTTTTTT
TRBV6-5	TRBJ2-7	TRBD1	.	CASSPGTGGLYEQYF	TGTGCCAGCAGTCCGGGGACAGGGGGCCTTTACGAGCAGTACTTC
TRBV6-1	TRBJ2-5	.	.	CASSEGLTQETQYF	TGTGCCAGCAGTGAAGGGCTTACCCAAGAGACCCAGTACTTC
TRBV29-1	TRBJ2-5	TRBD2	.	CSVEAASGNQETQYF	TGCAGCGTTGAAGCGGCTAGCGGGAACCAAGAGACCCAGTACTTC
TRBV6-5	TRBJ2-7	TRBD2	.	CASSPGAGGSYEQYF	TGTGCCAGCAGCCCGGGAGCGGGAGGGTCCTACGAGCAGTACTTC
TRBV11-3	TRBJ2-1	.	.	CASSLGGVSYNEQFF	TGTGCCAGCAGCTTAGGCGGGGTATCCTACAATGAGCAGTTCTTC
TRBV7-9	TRBJ2-7	.	.	CASSPGWGNEQYF	TGTGCCAGCAGCCCAGGATGGGGAAACGAGCAGTACTTC
TRBV5-1	TRBJ2-7	.	.	CASSYRTSYEQYF	TGCGCCAGCAGTTACAGGACCTCCTACGAGCAGTACTTC
TRBV30	TRBJ2-2	TRBD1	.	CAWSLGGAGNTGELFF	TGTGCCTGGAGCCTAGGGGGCGCAGGTAACACCGGGGAGCTGTTTTTT
TRBV6-5	TRBJ1-2	TRBD1	.	CASSYSTGVVYGYTF	TGTGCCAGCAGTTACTCTACAGGGGTCGTGTATGGCTACACCTTC
TRBV5-5	TRBJ1-1	.	few	CASSSAMVPNTEAFF	TGTGCCAGCAGCTCGGCCATGGTCCCGAACACTGAAGCTTTCTTT
TRBV7-2	TRBJ2-1	.	.	CASSPAGVANEQFF	TGTGCCAGCAGCCCAGCAGGGGTGGCGAATGAGCAGTTCTTC
TRBV20-1	TRBJ1-2	.	few	CSARSYEGYTF	TGCAGTGCCCGATCATACGAGGGCTACACCTTC
TRBV5-5	TRBJ1-1	TRBD1	once	CASSFGTGGEAFF	TGTGCCAGCAGCTTCGGGACAGGGGGAGAAGCTTTCTTT
TRBV19	TRBJ1-1	.	few	CASSIPPTEAFF	TGTGCCAGTAGTATACCCCCTACTGAAGCTTTCTTT
TRBV19	TRBJ2-7	TRBD2	.	CASSIGLAGGLEQYF	TGTGCCAGTAGTATCGGGCTAGCGGGAGGGCTGGAGCAGTACTTC
TRBV2	TRBJ1-3	.	few	CAIFGNTIYF	TGTGCCATCTTTGGAAACACCATATATTTT
TRBV11-3	TRBJ2-5	.	.	CASSDRRGLQETQYF	TGTGCCAGCAGCGACCGACGTGGGTTACAAGAGACCCAGTACTTC
TRBV19	TRBJ2-3	.	once	CASSIGSTDTQYF	TGTGCCAGTAGTATCGGGAGCACAGATACGCAGTATTTT
TRBV6-1	TRBJ2-3	.	.	CASSDAMFGGRTQYF	TGTGCCAGCAGTGATGCCATGTTCGGGGGCAGGACGCAGTATTTT
TRBV2	TRBJ1-6	.	.	CASSEIGQRDSPLHF	TGTGCCAGCAGTGAAATAGGGCAACGAGATTCACCCCTCCACTTT
TRBV2	TRBJ1-4	.	.	CASSDVAGGGEKLFF	TGTGCCAGCAGTGATGTGGCCGGGGGTGGTGAAAAACTGTTTTTT
TRBV4-3	TRBJ2-2	.	once	CASSQDRVGSDTGELFF	TGCGCCAGCAGCCAAGATCGGGTCGGGAGCGACACCGGGGAGCTGTTTTTT
TRBV18	TRBJ2-3	.	once	CASSPVGVTISTDTQYF	TGTGCCAGCTCACCGGTCGGGGTGACTATCAGCACAGATACGCAGTATTTT
TRBV10-3	TRBJ1-5	.	.	CAISEILWGTRANQPQHF	TGTGCCATCAGTGAGATTCTTTGGGGAACAAGGGCCAATCAGCCCCAGCATTTT
TRBV18	TRBJ2-2	.	.	CASSPGDGWELFF	TGTGCCAGCTCACCAGGGGACGGTTGGGAGCTGTTTTTT
TRBV4-2	TRBJ1-5	TRBD1	.	CASSQVVGKQGVGSNQPQHF	TGTGCCAGCAGCCAAGTCGTCGGTAAACAGGGGGTGGGTAGCAATCAGCCCCAGCATTTT
TRBV5-1	TRBJ2-1	TRBD2	few	CASSLGLAGGMNEQFF	TGCGCCAGCAGCTTGGGGCTAGCGGGAGGGATGAATGAGCAGTTCTTC
TRBV29-1	TRBJ1-2	TRBD1	.	CSVDGRDRGDGYTF	TGCAGCGTTGATGGTCGGGACAGGGGAGATGGCTACACCTTC
TRBV19	TRBJ2-7	TRBD2	.	CASSATGTSGSYEQYF	TGTGCCAGTAGTGCCACCGGGACTAGCGGGAGCTACGAGCAGTACTTC
TRBV13	TRBJ1-3	.	.	CASSLGGTGSSGNTIYF	TGTGCCAGCAGCTTAGGGGGCACCGGGAGCTCTGGAAACACCATATATTTT
TRBV6-4	TRBJ2-1	TRBD2	.	CASSVTSGSGNEQFF	TGTGCCAGCAGTGTCACTAGCGGGAGTGGTAATGAGCAGTTCTTC
TRBV4-1	TRBJ1-6	.	.	CASSLEASSPLHF	TGCGCCAGCAGCCTAGAGGCGAGTTCACCCCTCCACTTT
TRBV18	TRBJ1-5	TRBD1	.	CASPPQDRVGSNQPQHF	TGTGCCAGCCCACCCCAGGACAGGGTAGGGAGCAATCAGCCCCAGCATTTT
TRBV6-6	TRBJ2-2	.	.	CASSYSGGSELFF	TGTGCCAGCAGTTACTCGGGAGGATCGGAGCTGTTTTTT
TRBV28	TRBJ1-5	TRBD1	.	CASSLFFLRGHRYQPQHF	TGTGCCAGCAGTTTATTTTTTCTCAGGGGGCATAGGTATCAGCCCCAGCATTTT
TRBV14	TRBJ2-7	.	.	CASSQQNGGRRGEQYF	TGTGCCAGCAGCCAGCAAAATGGGGGACGGCGAGGCGAGCAGTACTTC
TRBV28	TRBJ2-3	.	.	CASSPPDNPTDTQYF	TGTGCCAGCAGTCCTCCGGACAACCCAACAGATACGCAGTATTTT
TRBV7-9	TRBJ1-2	.	.	CASSLVGDGYTF	TGTGCCAGCAGCTTAGTGGGCGATGGCTACACCTTC
TRBV6-5	TRBJ2-6	.	few	CASGLTSSGANVLTF	TGTGCCAGCGGACTGACTTCCTCTGGGGCCAACGTCCTGACTTTC
TRBV7-9	TRBJ2-1	.	.	CASSLGLREYDEQFF	TGTGCCAGCAGCCTGGGACTCCGAGAGTATGATGAGCAGTTCTTC
TRBV5-4	TRBJ1-1	.	few	CASSPRGNLNTEAFF	TGTGCCAGCAGCCCCCGCGGGAATCTGAACACTGAAGCTTTCTTT
TRBV9	TRBJ2-3	.	.	CASSVTTGTDTQYF	TGTGCCAGCAGCGTAACCACAGGCACAGATACGCAGTATTTT